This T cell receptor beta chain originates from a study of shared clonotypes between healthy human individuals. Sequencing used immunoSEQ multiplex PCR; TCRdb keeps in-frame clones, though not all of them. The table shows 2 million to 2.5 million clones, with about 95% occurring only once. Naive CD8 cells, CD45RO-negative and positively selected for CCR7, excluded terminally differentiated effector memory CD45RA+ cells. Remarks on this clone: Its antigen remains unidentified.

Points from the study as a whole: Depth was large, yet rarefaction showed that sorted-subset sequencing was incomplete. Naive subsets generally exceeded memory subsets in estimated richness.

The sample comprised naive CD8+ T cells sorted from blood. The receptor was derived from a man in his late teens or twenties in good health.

The CDR3 spells CASSSQGGEQYF. Written as DNA, the CDR3 is TGTGCCAGCAGCTCTCAGGGGGGCGAGCAGTACTTC. This chain joins TRBV5-6 and TRBJ2-7; perhaps TRBD1 as D (7 bases). The V end was cut by 3 bases, the J end by 6 bases, with 10 bases between. Germline-derived CDR1 and CDR2 are SGHDT and YYEEEE. This CDR3 contains 12 residues.